These 14 T cell receptor beta chains share one sample of origin, sequenced in a study of CD8 T cells in ankylosing spondylitis. Study-wide findings and caveats: In ankylosing spondylitis blood, a motif of roughly eight highly homologous TCR beta variants appeared characteristic.

TCRdb independently ran MiXCR on the 5' RACE reads; one entry per CDR3 protein. This table holds 670,000 or so distinct CDR3 sequences, 19% found once. These receptors have no identified antigens. Sequences were obtained from blood, either unsorted or a sorted T cell fraction (not recorded which). These receptor sequences come from a male donor with ankylosing spondylitis.

The chain is built from TRBV13 and TRBJ1-2; TRBD1 matches 9 bases. The CDR3 has 16 amino acids. J lost 4 bases, V lost 4 bases, and 10 bases had no gene match. Germline V gene sequence: CDR1 PRHDT, CDR2 FYEKMQ (reference sequence). The CDR3 loop is CASSWADSGQGYGYTF. CDR3 DNA: TGTGCCAGCAGCTGGGCAGACTCGGGACAGGGCTATGGCTACACCTTC.

This clonotype was counted a few times. The chain has TRBV27 and TRBJ2-3; 11 bases align to TRBD2. The germline gives CDR1 MNHEY, CDR2 SMNVEV (reference sequence). The CDR3 length is 16 residues. V shed 1 base and J 3 bases; nucleotides not matched to a gene: 3. CDR3 nucleotides: TGTGCCAGCAGTTTATTAGGGACTAGCGGAACAGATACGCAGTATTTT. Amino acid sequence: CASSLLGTSGTDTQYF.

The chain recombines TRBV27 with TRBJ2-1; D is uncertain. Trimming pared 0 bases from V and 8 bases from J, leaving 8 bases between. Germline V lookup: CDR1 MNHEY, CDR2 SMNVEV (reference sequence). This CDR3 contains 13 residues. The DNA of the CDR3 is TGTGCCAGCAGTTTATCTTCGGGTCATGAGCAGTTCTTC. As protein: CASSLSSGHEQFF.

This clonotype was seen a few times. V gene TRBV10-3 combines with J gene TRBJ2-2; possible D gene TRBD1, 5 bases. CDR1 and CDR2 from the germline V gene are ENHRY and SYGVKD. The CDR3 consists of 13 residues. The V and J ends lost 10 bases and 2 bases respectively, with 11 bases between them. The CDR3 loop is CASRQTNTGELFF. CDR3 DNA: TGTGCCAGCAGACAGACTAACACCGGGGAGCTGTTTTTT.

This clonotype came up a few times. V usage is TRBV30 and J usage is TRBJ2-2; 7 bases are shared with TRBD1. The V segment lost 3 bases and the J segment 6 bases; nucleotides outside the gene matches: 10. CDR1 is GTSNPN, CDR2 SVGIG, per germline (reference sequence). The length of the CDR3 is 15 residues. CDR3 region: CAWSGTELFAGELFF. The DNA of the CDR3 is TGTGCCTGGAGCGGGACAGAACTCTTCGCCGGGGAGCTGTTTTTT. Full variable domain (rest looked up from reference TRBV30 and TRBJ2-2): SQTIHQWPATLVQPVGSPLSLECTVEGTSNPNLYWYRQAAGRGLQLLFYSVGIGQISSEVPQNLSASRPQDRQFILSSKKLLLSDSGFYLCAWSGTELFAGELFFGEGSRLTVL.

The rearrangement joins TRBV7-2 to TRBJ2-7, with TRBD1 matching over 11 bases. Per the germline V gene, CDR1 is SGHTA and CDR2 is FQGNSA. CDR3 length: 14 amino acids. J gave up 7 bases and V 5 bases, and 7 bases lay outside the gene matches. CDR3 in amino acids: CASSPVGTGGEQYF. CDR3 bases: TGTGCCAGCAGCCCGGTGGGGACAGGGGGAGAGCAGTACTTC.

In its sample, this clonotype was seen a few times. The J gene is TRBJ2-2, the V gene TRBV18; TRBD2 agrees at 14 bases. Germline V CDR1 and CDR2: KGHSH, LQKENI. The CDR3 is 19 amino acids. J lost 0 bases, V lost 0 bases, and 3 bases had no gene match. The CDR3 coding sequence is TGTGCCAGCTCACCACCGGGACTAGCGGGAGTAGCGAACACCGGGGAGCTGTTTTTT. This gives the protein CASSPPGLAGVANTGELFF.

Here the CDR3 DNA reads TGTGCCACCAGCACCGGGCCCCAGAACACTGAAGCTTTCTTT. This codes for CATSTGPQNTEAFF. The chain employs TRBV15 and TRBJ1-1; D gene ambiguous. Germline V lookup: CDR1 LNHNV, CDR2 YYDKDF (reference sequence). CDR3 length: 14 amino acids. V shed 4 bases and J shed 1 base, with 10 bases lying between them. Based on the CDR3 plus reference TRBV15 and TRBJ1-1, the full variable domain is DAMVIQNPRYQVTQFGKPVTLSCSQTLNHNVMYWYQQKSSQAPKLLFHYYDKDFNNEADTPDNFQSRRPNTSFCFLDIRSPGLGDTAMYLCATSTGPQNTEAFFGQGTRLTVV.

In its sample, this clonotype was seen a few times. The rearrangement links TRBV15 to TRBJ1-1; weak D call: TRBD1 (5 bases). CDR1 and CDR2 (germline): LNHNV, YYDKDF (reference sequence). This CDR3 comprises 16 residues. Trimming removed 0 bases at V and 1 base at J, with 12 bases between. The CDR3 spells CATSREEGLANTEAFF. The CDR3 DNA reads as TGTGCCACCAGCAGAGAAGAGGGGTTGGCGAACACTGAAGCTTTCTTT.

This clonotype has a handful of counts. Its ends do not fully match the called genes, so a read error is possible. The gene calls are TRBV7-7 and TRBJ1-5; D is unresolved. This CDR3 is built from 19 residues. Per the germline V gene, CDR1 is SSHAT and CDR2 is FNYEAQ (reference sequence). CDR3 residues: CASSLDLFRAYRSNQPQHF. In DNA, the CDR3 is TGTGCTAGCAGCTTAGATCTATTTAGGGCCTATCGAAGCAATCAGCCCCAGCATTTT.

This rearrangement joins TRBV24-1 to TRBJ2-5, with TRBD2 identical over 7 bases. The CDR3 length is 17 residues. Per the germline V gene, CDR1 is KGHDR and CDR2 is SFDVKD. The J segment lost 0 bases and the V segment lost 1 base, leaving 7 bases of the junction unmatched. CDR3 in amino acids: CATSDFAASGNQETQYF. The CDR3 nucleotides are TGTGCCACCAGTGATTTTGCGGCTAGCGGAAACCAAGAGACCCAGTACTTC.

This clonotype was detected a few times. The V gene is TRBV12-3 or TRBV12-4, the J gene TRBJ2-2; possibly TRBD1 for D (5 bases). The CDR3 has 14 amino acids. Trimming shortened V by 7 bases and J by 7 bases, and 16 bases separated the two germline ends. CDR3 in DNA: TGTGCCAGCACCCCCGAAGGGGCGGTCGGGGAGCTGTTTTTT. Its translation: CASTPEGAVGELFF.

This clonotype was seen repeatedly, ten times or more. The gene calls are TRBV6-5 and TRBJ1-2; 7 nucleotides line up with TRBD1. Per germline, CDR1 MNHEY and CDR2 SVGAGI. This CDR3 has 14 residues. After removal of 4 bases from V and 4 bases from J, the junction contained 6 bases not matched to a gene. The CDR3 nucleotides read TGTGCCAGCAGTTCGACAGGGCAAGCCTATGGCTACACCTTC. This codes for CASSSTGQAYGYTF.

This chain joins TRBV29-1 and TRBJ2-1; 7 bases are a match to TRBD1. CDR3 size: 14 residues. J lost 0 bases, V lost 6 bases, and 5 bases had no gene match. Looked up from germline, CDR1 is SQVTM and CDR2 is ANQGSEA. The chain's CDR3 is CSVGTGDSYNEQFF. In nucleotides, the CDR3 is TGCAGCGTGGGAACAGGGGACTCCTACAATGAGCAGTTCTTC.